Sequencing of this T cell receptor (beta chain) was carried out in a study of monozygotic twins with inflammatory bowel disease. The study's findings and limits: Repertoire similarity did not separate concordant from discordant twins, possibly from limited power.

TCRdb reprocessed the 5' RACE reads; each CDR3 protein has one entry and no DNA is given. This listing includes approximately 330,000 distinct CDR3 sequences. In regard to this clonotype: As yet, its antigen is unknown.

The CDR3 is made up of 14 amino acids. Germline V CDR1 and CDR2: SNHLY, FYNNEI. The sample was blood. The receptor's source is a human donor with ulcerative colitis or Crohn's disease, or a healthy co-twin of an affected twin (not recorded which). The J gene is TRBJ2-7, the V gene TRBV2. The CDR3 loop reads CASSDFILSYEQYF.